This TCR beta chain was sequenced in a study of blood T cell repertoires in COVID-19. Study as a whole: COVID-19 samples collected from the United States, Italy and Spain covered acute and convalescent phases. Sample material is recorded as cDNA or gDNA derived from T cells, B-cell-depleted T cells, or PBMCs.

CDR3 length: 15 residues. The V and J ends lost 4 bases and 2 bases respectively, with 13 bases between them. Per germline, CDR1 SGHRS and CDR2 YFSETQ. Original analysis: Amplification of reference gene primers was used by the study to estimate nucleated cell counts. Profiled with immunoSEQ multiplex PCR; TCRdb holds only in-frame clones, not every one. V, J and clone size are those of that table, while D and trimming were read from the DNA. Among 130,000 or so clones listed, roughly 88% were seen once. The sequenced material came from peripheral blood. The chain carries TRBV5-1 and TRBJ2-1; a possible D gene is TRBD1 (6 bases). The receptor's source is a man aged 65 to 79 with active COVID-19. DNA for the CDR3: TGCGCCAGCAGCAACACAGGGTCCCCCTACAATGAGCAGTTCTTC. This gives the protein CASSNTGSPYNEQFF.